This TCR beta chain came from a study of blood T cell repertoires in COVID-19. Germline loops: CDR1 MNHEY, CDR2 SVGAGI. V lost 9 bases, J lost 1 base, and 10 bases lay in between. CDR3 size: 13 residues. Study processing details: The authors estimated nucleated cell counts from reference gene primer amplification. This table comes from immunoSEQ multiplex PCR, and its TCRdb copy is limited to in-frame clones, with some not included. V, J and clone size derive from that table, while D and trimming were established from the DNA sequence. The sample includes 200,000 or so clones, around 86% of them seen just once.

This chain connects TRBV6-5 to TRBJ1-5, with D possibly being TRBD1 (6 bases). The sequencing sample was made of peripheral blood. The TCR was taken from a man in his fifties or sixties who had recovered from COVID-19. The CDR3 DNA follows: TGTGCCAGTCAGGGGACGAGCAATCAGCCCCAGCATTTT. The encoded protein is CASQGTSNQPQHF.